The rows below give T cell receptor beta chains drawn from one sample of a study of shared clonotypes between healthy human individuals. Generated by immunoSEQ multiplex PCR, the TCRdb table keeps only in-frame clones and is missing some. The profile shows more than 900,000 clones, 75% to 85% of them singletons. Material for sequencing was memory CD4+ T cells from PBMCs. These receptors came from a man younger than 30 in good health. Some clones in this sample may be carry-over from other donors' samples. Both conserved end residues are part of each CDR3. Fields, in order: clone size, D gene, V gene, J gene, CDR3 protein, CDR3 DNA. D genes are given only for firm matches. The listing skips clone size in some rows; elsewhere it reads once, few, many or a size class.

>once|NA|TRBV18|TRBJ1-5
CASSPLGAVNNQPQHF
TGTGCCAGCTCACCGCTAGGGGCAGTGAACAATCAGCCCCAGCATTTT
>NA|TRBD1|TRBV2|TRBJ1-5
CASSERDRVDNQPQHF
TGTGCCAGCAGTGAAAGGGACAGGGTGGACAATCAGCCCCAGCATTTT
>few|TRBD2|TRBV7-3|TRBJ2-1
CASSFGTSGRDEQFF
TGTGCCAGCAGCTTCGGGACTAGCGGGCGCGATGAGCAGTTCTTC
>NA|NA|TRBV19|TRBJ1-5
CASTSIWRSNQPQHF
TGTGCCAGTACCTCGATCTGGCGAAGCAATCAGCCCCAGCATTTT
>NA|NA|TRBV18|TRBJ2-2
CASSHNRWDTGELFF
TGTGCCAGCTCACATAACAGGTGGGACACCGGGGAGCTGTTTTTT
>NA|TRBD1|TRBV4-2|TRBJ1-5
CASSYVGTGDQPQHF
TGTGCCAGCAGCTATGTCGGGACAGGGGATCAGCCCCAGCATTTT
>many|NA|TRBV30|TRBJ2-5
CAWGRGQQETQYF
TGTGCCTGGGGAAGGGGACAACAAGAGACCCAGTACTTC
>NA|NA|TRBV20-1|TRBJ2-3
CSAQGWDTQYF
TGCAGTGCCCAAGGGTGGGATACGCAGTATTTT
>few|TRBD2|TRBV10-2|TRBJ2-1
CASSGLEERNEQFF
TGCGCCAGCTCCGGACTAGAGGAAAGGAATGAGCAGTTCTTC
>NA|TRBD2|TRBV5-1|TRBJ2-7
CASSLGLAGAYEQYF
TGCGCCAGCAGCTTAGGACTAGCGGGAGCCTACGAGCAGTACTTC
>NA|NA|TRBV18|TRBJ1-2
CASSPTGQTNYGYTF
TGTGCCAGCTCACCTACCGGGCAGACGAACTATGGCTACACCTTC
>NA|TRBD2|TRBV10-3|TRBJ2-5
CAIRTGLAEQETQYF
TGTGCCATCCGAACGGGACTAGCGGAACAAGAGACCCAGTACTTC
>few|NA|TRBV2|TRBJ2-5
CASSLDRTQETQYF
TGTGCCAGCAGCCTTGACAGGACTCAAGAGACCCAGTACTTC
>NA|TRBD1|TRBV5-1|TRBJ2-7
CASSRWDRTNYEQYF
TGCGCCAGCAGCAGGTGGGACAGGACGAACTACGAGCAGTACTTC
>NA|NA|TRBV5-6|TRBJ1-5
CASSSRRGQPQHF
TGTGCCAGCAGCTCCCGTCGGGGCCAGCCCCAGCATTTT
>once|NA|TRBV6-6|TRBJ2-7
CASSRANEQYF
TGTGCCAGCAGTAGGGCCAACGAGCAGTACTTC
>NA|NA|TRBV30|TRBJ2-5
CAWSAGRETQYF
TGTGCCTGGAGTGCAGGGAGAGAGACCCAGTACTTC
>NA|NA|TRBV4-3|TRBJ2-7
CASSPRDYEQYF
TGCGCCAGCAGCCCAAGGGACTACGAGCAGTACTTC
>NA|TRBD1|TRBV14|TRBJ2-5
CASSQGTGQYF
TGTGCCAGCAGCCAGGGGACAGGACAGTACTTC
>NA|NA|TRBV5-4|TRBJ1-2
CASSLAGKGGYTF
TGTGCCAGCAGCTTAGCAGGGAAGGGAGGCTACACCTTC
>NA|TRBD1|TRBV30|TRBJ2-1
CAWYTATGASYNEQFF
TGTGCCTGGTACACCGCGACAGGGGCCTCCTACAATGAGCAGTTCTTC
>NA|NA|TRBV5-1|TRBJ2-3
CASVNGGTDTQYF
TGCGCCAGCGTGAATGGGGGCACAGATACGCAGTATTTT
>NA|NA|TRBV5-1|TRBJ2-7
CASSSLTGGYEQYF
TGCGCCAGCAGCTCTCTGACAGGAGGATACGAGCAGTACTTC
>NA|NA|TRBV28|TRBJ1-4
CASSFGVPVREKLFF
TGTGCCAGCAGTTTTGGGGTCCCAGTGCGGGAAAAACTGTTTTTT
>NA|TRBD2|TRBV7-3|TRBJ2-7
CASSTGTSGGEQYF
TGTGCCAGCAGCACCGGGACTAGCGGTGGCGAGCAGTACTTC
>NA|TRBD2|TRBV5-1|TRBJ2-5
CASSLGGTSGRRPGETQYF
TGCGCCAGCAGCTTGGGAGGGACTAGCGGGAGAAGGCCGGGGGAGACCCAGTACTTC
>NA|NA|TRBV6-6|TRBJ2-4
CASSYSSPNQNIQYF
TGTGCCAGCAGTTACTCGAGCCCGAACCAAAACATTCAGTACTTC
>once|NA|TRBV18|TRBJ2-7
CASSPGGGTGEQYF
TGTGCCAGCTCACCCGGAGGGGGGACGGGTGAGCAGTACTTC
>many|NA|TRBV5-4|TRBJ2-1
CASRRRWGWRDTVNEQFF
TGTGCCAGCAGGAGGAGGTGGGGTTGGCGGGATACTGTCAATGAGCAGTTCTTC
>NA|NA|TRBV9|TRBJ2-3
CASSERQLDTDTQYF
TGTGCCAGCAGCGAAAGACAGCTCGACACAGATACGCAGTATTTT
>NA|NA|TRBV5-1|TRBJ2-3
CASSLASRGFQYF
TGCGCCAGCAGCTTGGCTTCGAGGGGGTTCCAGTATTTT
>NA|NA|TRBV11-1|TRBJ2-1
CASSLASGSYNEQFF
TGTGCCAGCAGCTTAGCTAGCGGCTCCTACAATGAGCAGTTCTTC
>NA|TRBD2|TRBV9|TRBJ2-5
CASSVGLAGEGRETQYF
TGTGCCAGCAGCGTGGGACTAGCGGGAGAGGGGCGAGAGACCCAGTACTTC
>NA|NA|TRBV10-1|TRBJ2-3
CASSEAPSISTDTQYF
TGCGCCAGCAGTGAGGCCCCTAGTATAAGCACAGATACGCAGTATTTT
>NA|TRBD1|TRBV5-4|TRBJ1-4
CASSPRGGLNEKLFF
TGTGCCAGCAGCCCGAGAGGGGGCCTGAATGAAAAACTGTTTTTT